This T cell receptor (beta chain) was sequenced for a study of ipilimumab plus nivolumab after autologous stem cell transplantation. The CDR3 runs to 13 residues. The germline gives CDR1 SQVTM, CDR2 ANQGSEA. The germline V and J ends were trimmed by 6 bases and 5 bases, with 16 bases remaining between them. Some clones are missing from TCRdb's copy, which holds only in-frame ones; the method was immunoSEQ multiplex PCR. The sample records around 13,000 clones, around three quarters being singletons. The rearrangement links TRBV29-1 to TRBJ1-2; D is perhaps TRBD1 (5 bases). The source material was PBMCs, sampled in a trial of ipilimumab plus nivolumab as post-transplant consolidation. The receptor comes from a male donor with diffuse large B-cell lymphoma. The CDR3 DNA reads TGCAGCGTCTTGGGGGGGGGAAAATATGGCTACACCTTC. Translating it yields CSVLGGGKYGYTF.